These T cell receptor beta chains were read from a single sample in a study of shared clonotypes between healthy human individuals. TCRdb's table, derived via immunoSEQ multiplex PCR, lists solely in-frame clones and lacks some. The table records approximately 2.1 million clones, more than 85% of them present only once. The sample was naive CD4+ T cells from PBMCs. These TCRs come from a man aged 18 to 29 in good health. Some clones in this sample may be carry-over from other donors' samples. Both conserved end residues are part of each CDR3. The D gene is left open where the match is weak. Where a row states a size, it is once, few, many or the class of an expanded clone; other rows omit it.

CDR3aa: CASQDRVYEQYF
CDR3nt: TGTGCCAGCCAGGACAGGGTTTACGAGCAGTACTTC
j_gene: TRBJ2-7
abundance: NA
v_gene: TRBV28
d_gene: TRBD1

CDR3aa: CASSITSGSSYEQYF
CDR3nt: TGTGCCAGTAGTATAACTAGCGGGAGCTCCTACGAGCAGTACTTC
j_gene: TRBJ2-7
abundance: NA
v_gene: TRBV19
d_gene: TRBD2

CDR3aa: CAWRGRGARGYNEQFF
CDR3nt: TGTGCCTGGAGGGGCCGTGGGGCGAGAGGGTACAATGAGCAGTTCTTC
j_gene: TRBJ2-1
abundance: NA
v_gene: TRBV30
d_gene: NA

CDR3aa: CAISGLAGGRPDTQYF
CDR3nt: TGTGCCATCAGTGGGTTAGCGGGAGGCCGCCCAGATACGCAGTATTTT
j_gene: TRBJ2-3
abundance: NA
v_gene: TRBV10-3
d_gene: TRBD2

CDR3aa: CASSLSGTEYTEAFF
CDR3nt: TGCGCCAGCAGCTTGTCTGGGACAGAATACACTGAAGCTTTCTTT
j_gene: TRBJ1-1
abundance: once
v_gene: TRBV5-1
d_gene: TRBD1

CDR3aa: CASSFLGGNQPQHF
CDR3nt: TGTGCCAGCAGTTTTCTGGGGGGAAATCAGCCCCAGCATTTT
j_gene: TRBJ1-5
abundance: NA
v_gene: TRBV6-5
d_gene: NA

CDR3aa: CASTIGTGTYGYTF
CDR3nt: TGTGCCAGCACCATAGGGACAGGGACCTATGGCTACACCTTC
j_gene: TRBJ1-2
abundance: few
v_gene: TRBV2
d_gene: TRBD1

CDR3aa: CAWRGGGGSGANVLTF
CDR3nt: TGTGCCTGGAGGGGAGGAGGGGGCTCTGGGGCCAACGTCCTGACTTTC
j_gene: TRBJ2-6
abundance: NA
v_gene: TRBV30
d_gene: NA

CDR3aa: CASRHNWNTEAFF
CDR3nt: TGTGCCAGCAGGCACAACTGGAACACTGAAGCTTTCTTT
j_gene: TRBJ1-1
abundance: NA
v_gene: TRBV28
d_gene: NA

CDR3aa: CASSFLDGRGQFF
CDR3nt: TGTGCCAGCAGCTTTCTGGACGGGAGGGGTCAGTTCTTC
j_gene: TRBJ2-1
abundance: NA
v_gene: TRBV5-4
d_gene: TRBD2

CDR3aa: CASSAIGGRLGYTF
CDR3nt: TGTGCCAGCAGCGCGATCGGGGGGCGGTTAGGCTACACCTTC
j_gene: TRBJ1-2
abundance: NA
v_gene: TRBV9
d_gene: NA

CDR3aa: CASSPDRVGEQFF
CDR3nt: TGTGCCAGCTCACCCGACAGGGTGGGTGAGCAGTTCTTC
j_gene: TRBJ2-1
abundance: NA
v_gene: TRBV18
d_gene: TRBD1

CDR3aa: CASSLWGQYEQYF
CDR3nt: TGTGCCAGCAGTTTATGGGGACAATACGAGCAGTACTTC
j_gene: TRBJ2-7
abundance: NA
v_gene: TRBV28
d_gene: NA

CDR3aa: CASSPGEGNGYTF
CDR3nt: TGTGCCAGCTCACCAGGGGAAGGGAATGGCTACACCTTC
j_gene: TRBJ1-2
abundance: NA
v_gene: TRBV18
d_gene: NA

CDR3aa: CATEPAGNSNQPQHF
CDR3nt: TGTGCCACTGAACCGGCGGGGAATAGCAATCAGCCCCAGCATTTT
j_gene: TRBJ1-5
abundance: NA
v_gene: TRBV10-3
d_gene: NA

CDR3aa: CASSFGQGDGYTF
CDR3nt: TGTGCCAGCAGCTTCGGACAGGGGGATGGCTACACCTTC
j_gene: TRBJ1-2
abundance: NA
v_gene: TRBV5-8
d_gene: TRBD1

CDR3aa: CASSLDGGGTPNQPQHF
CDR3nt: TGTGCCAGCAGCTTAGACGGGGGAGGGACGCCCAATCAGCCCCAGCATTTT
j_gene: TRBJ1-5
abundance: NA
v_gene: TRBV7-2
d_gene: NA

CDR3aa: CASSRPGPRAGELFF
CDR3nt: TGTGCCAGCAGCAGACCGGGACCCCGAGCCGGGGAGCTGTTTTTT
j_gene: TRBJ2-2
abundance: once
v_gene: TRBV5-4
d_gene: NA

CDR3aa: CASSQLWASSYNEQFF
CDR3nt: TGTGCCAGCAGCCAGCTCTGGGCAAGCTCCTACAATGAGCAGTTCTTC
j_gene: TRBJ2-1
abundance: NA
v_gene: TRBV7-3
d_gene: NA